Each of the 4 T cell receptor beta chains below was sequenced from the same sample in a study of sequential checkpoint blockade in melanoma. Described treatment: randomized to nivolumab then ipilimumab (arm A) or the reverse (arm B). The method was immunoSEQ multiplex PCR; TCRdb's version includes in-frame clones alone and lacks a portion of them. This table has tens of thousands of clones, 65% to 90% appearing once. The sample here was CD8+ T cells sorted from blood (inferred from file names), taken from a patient given nivolumab and ipilimumab in sequence. These receptors came from a human donor with melanoma.

Here the CDR3 reads CASIGLAGAYSYNEQFF. DNA for the CDR3: TGTGCCAGCATCGGACTAGCGGGAGCCTACTCCTACAATGAGCAGTTCTTC. This rearrangement joins TRBV11-2 to TRBJ2-1, with 13 bases fitting TRBD2. The germline CDR1 and CDR2 sequences are SGHAT and FQNNGV. V lost 7 bases and J lost 0; bases outside the gene matches: 6. CDR3 length equals 17 residues.

The genes are TRBV5-6 and TRBJ2-3; no reliable D call. Trimming shortened V by 4 bases and J by 10 bases, and 10 bases separated the two germline ends. Germline CDR1 is SGHDT and CDR2 is YYEEEE. CDR3 length: 11 amino acids. The CDR3 DNA sequence: TGTGCCAGCAGCCAAGAGATGTCGCAGTATTTT. Amino acids: CASSQEMSQYF. Variable domain in full (rest from reference TRBV5-6 and TRBJ2-3): DAGVTQSPTHLIKTRGQQVTLRCSPKSGHDTVSWYQQALGQGPQFIFQYYEEEERQRGNFPDRFSGHQFPNYSSELNVNALLLGDSALYLCASSQEMSQYFGPGTRLTVL.

This clone was counted only a few times. J is TRBJ1-1 and V is TRBV7-8; 7 bases line up with TRBD1. Germline values: CDR1 SGHVS, CDR2 FQNEAQ. The junction had 8 bases not matched to a gene; V was cut back by 4 bases and J by 3 bases. The length of the CDR3 is 15 residues. CDR3 coding DNA: TGTGCCAGCAGCTCGACAGGGCCGGGGGACACTGAAGCTTTCTTT. Amino acids: CASSSTGPGDTEAFF. The full variable domain, in which reference TRBV7-8 and TRBJ1-1 provide the parts outside the CDR3, is GAGVSQSPRYKVAKRGQDVALRCDPISGHVSLFWYQQALGQGPEFLTYFQNEAQLDKSGLPSDRFFAERPEGSVSTLKIQRTQQEDSAVYLCASSSTGPGDTEAFFGQGTRLTVV.

This chain connects TRBV7-2 to TRBJ2-2, with 9 nucleotides matching TRBD2. CDR1 is SGHTA and CDR2 is FQGNSA in the germline V gene. This CDR3 spans 15 amino acids. V was pared by 7 bases and J by 6 bases, with 9 bases of the junction left unmatched. CDR3 sequence (DNA): TGTGCCAGCACACCGGGTAGCGGGGGATCCGGGGAGCTGTTTTTT. Translated: CASTPGSGGSGELFF.